Sequencing of this T cell receptor beta chain was carried out in a study of blood T cell repertoires in COVID-19. Study-wide context: The study drew acute and convalescent COVID-19 samples from the United States, Italy and Spain. The analysed material was cDNA or gDNA that came from T cells, B-cell-depleted T cells, or PBMCs.

In the authors' methods: The assay estimated nucleated cells by amplifying reference gene primers. Some clones are missing from TCRdb's copy, which holds only in-frame ones; the method was immunoSEQ multiplex PCR. That table furnishes V, J and clone size, whereas the DNA furnished D and trimming. The table has about 240,000 clones, roughly four fifths seen once; the top ten hold roughly 9.6%. With 6 bases clipped from V and 4 bases from J, the junction kept 7 bases outside the gene matches. Germline CDR1 MDHEN, CDR2 SYDVKM. The CDR3 runs to 15 residues. Sample: peripheral blood. The TCR originated in a woman older than 75 with acute or convalescent COVID-19. The chain has TRBV28 and TRBJ1-5, with TRBD1 matching over 9 bases. CDR3 region: CASSTGQGGNQPQHF. The CDR3 DNA is TGTGCCAGCAGCACGGGACAGGGTGGGAATCAGCCCCAGCATTTT.